This T cell receptor beta chain was retrieved from a study of siplizumab effects on memory and regulatory T cells. The CDR3 length is 10 residues. CDR1 and CDR2 (germline): LGHNA, YNFKEQ. A note on this clone: Sequence at one end of the junction differs from germline and may be a read error.

Assay used: immunoSEQ multiplex PCR; TCRdb lists only in-frame clones, some missing. The data contain over 65,000 clones, 93% of them singletons. Sequencing was done on a sample of CD8+ T cells sorted from blood. The source of this sequence is a human donor in good health. This chain joins TRBV4-2 and TRBJ2-3, with D uncertain. For the CDR3, the DNA is TGTGCCAGCGGCCAGGATACGCAGTATTTT. It codes for CASGQDTQYF.